This is a list of T cell receptor beta chains from one sample in a study of blood T cell repertoires in COVID-19. The assay was immunoSEQ multiplex PCR, and TCRdb's table has in-frame clones only and misses some. The sample has roughly 440,000 clones, around 88% seen once. The sample taken for sequencing was peripheral blood. The receptors were sampled from a woman aged 45-60 years with COVID-19, enrolled during active disease. The CDR3 runs from the conserved cysteine through the conserved F or W. The order of the fields is CDR3 DNA, CDR3 protein, clone size, D gene, J gene, V gene. D genes are given only for firm matches. A clone size is listed for some rows: how often the clone was seen (once, few, many), or a class if it is expanded.

cdr3_nt: TGTGCCAGCAGCTTAACCGGCGGGCGGTCACCCCTCCACTTT
cdr3_aa: CASSLTGGRSPLHF
clone_size: few
d_call: .
j_call: TRBJ1-6
v_call: TRBV7-9

cdr3_nt: TGTGCCAGCAGTGGGACTAGCGGGGTTTCAGATACGCAGTATTTT
cdr3_aa: CASSGTSGVSDTQYF
clone_size: .
d_call: TRBD2
j_call: TRBJ2-3
v_call: TRBV9

cdr3_nt: TGTGCCAGCAGCCCAGACAGGAGGAACAGGGATACGCAGTATTTT
cdr3_aa: CASSPDRRNRDTQYF
clone_size: .
d_call: .
j_call: TRBJ2-3
v_call: TRBV7-3

cdr3_nt: TGTGCCAGCAGCGTATTGGACGGGGTGGGGTACAATGAGCAGTTCTTC
cdr3_aa: CASSVLDGVGYNEQFF
clone_size: .
d_call: .
j_call: TRBJ2-1
v_call: TRBV9

cdr3_nt: TGTGCCAGCAGCCCTAACAGGGGGCCAGGGACTGAAGCTTTCTTT
cdr3_aa: CASSPNRGPGTEAFF
clone_size: .
d_call: TRBD1
j_call: TRBJ1-1
v_call: TRBV11-2

cdr3_nt: TGCAGCGTTGTCTGGGACAGGTACACTGAAGCTTTCTTT
cdr3_aa: CSVVWDRYTEAFF
clone_size: .
d_call: TRBD1
j_call: TRBJ1-1
v_call: TRBV29-1

cdr3_nt: TGTGCCAGCTCACCACCACGGTCCAGCACAGATACGCAGTATTTT
cdr3_aa: CASSPPRSSTDTQYF
clone_size: .
d_call: .
j_call: TRBJ2-3
v_call: TRBV18

cdr3_nt: TGTGCCAGCAGTGAAGGGACAGTCCTCGGGTATGAGCAGTACTTC
cdr3_aa: CASSEGTVLGYEQYF
clone_size: .
d_call: .
j_call: TRBJ2-7
v_call: TRBV6-1

cdr3_nt: TGTGCCACCAGTACAGGCAGAGCCAGCACAGATACGCAGTATTTT
cdr3_aa: CATSTGRASTDTQYF
clone_size: .
d_call: .
j_call: TRBJ2-3
v_call: TRBV24-1

cdr3_nt: TGTGCCAGCAGAGTCGGACAGGGATATTCACCCCTCCACTTT
cdr3_aa: CASRVGQGYSPLHF
clone_size: .
d_call: TRBD1
j_call: TRBJ1-6
v_call: TRBV6-6

cdr3_nt: TGTGCCAGCAGGGGACAGCTGAACACTGAAGCTTTCTTT
cdr3_aa: CASRGQLNTEAFF
clone_size: .
d_call: TRBD1
j_call: TRBJ1-1
v_call: TRBV12-3/TRBV12-4

cdr3_nt: TGTGCCAGCAGCTTCGGACAGGGTAAACAGCCCCAGCATTTT
cdr3_aa: CASSFGQGKQPQHF
clone_size: .
d_call: TRBD1
j_call: TRBJ1-5
v_call: TRBV7-2

cdr3_nt: TGCGCCAGCAGCCAACTCCAAGCGACTAGCGGGGGATCCGGGGAGCTGTTTTTT
cdr3_aa: CASSQLQATSGGSGELFF
clone_size: .
d_call: TRBD2
j_call: TRBJ2-2
v_call: TRBV4-1